Each of the 25 T cell receptor beta chains below was sequenced from the same sample in a study of OX40 agonist ivuxolimab in advanced cancers. Only in-frame clones appear in the TCRdb table, and some are missing; sequencing was by immunoSEQ multiplex PCR. The table has about 42,000 clones, around 84% seen once. The sequenced sample was CD4+ or CD8+ T cells sorted from blood, obtained in a trial of the OX40 agonist ivuxolimab. These receptors were collected from an adult with an advanced solid tumor such as melanoma, head and neck, liver or kidney cancer.

The rearrangement links TRBV4-3 to TRBJ2-7; 8 nucleotides align to TRBD1. The germline gives CDR1 LGHNA, CDR2 YSLEER. This CDR3 comprises 14 residues. After removal of 6 bases from V and 0 bases from J, the junction contained 4 bases not matched to a gene. The chain's CDR3 is CASRETGGSYEQYF. The CDR3 region has the DNA TGCGCCAGCAGGGAAACAGGGGGCTCCTACGAGCAGTACTTC.

The chain combines TRBV9 with TRBJ1-6, with D possibly being TRBD1 (5 bases). Trimming pared 2 bases from V and 7 bases from J, leaving 10 bases between. The CDR3 spans 14 residues. Germline values: CDR1 SGDLS, CDR2 YYNGEE. The CDR3 region has the DNA TGTGCCAGCAGCGTTTCAGGGAGCAATTCACCCCTCCACTTT. Its protein is CASSVSGSNSPLHF. The full variable domain, its missing parts supplied by reference TRBV9 and TRBJ1-6, is DSGVTQTPKHLITATGQRVTLRCSPRSGDLSVYWYQQSLDQGLQFLIQYYNGEERAKGNILERFSAQQFPDLHSELNLSSLELGDSALYFCASSVSGSNSPLHFGNGTRLTVT.

The chain couples TRBV5-1 to TRBJ2-1; 16 nucleotides line up with TRBD2. Germline values: CDR1 SGHRS, CDR2 YFSETQ. The CDR3 sequence is 17 residues long. The junction had 11 bases not matched to a gene; V was cut back by 4 bases and J by 10 bases. CDR3 nucleotide sequence: TGCGCCAGCAGCAGCGCCGGGACTAGCGGGGGGGCTTGGGAGCAGTTCTTC. Protein: CASSSAGTSGGAWEQFF.

The chain employs TRBV28 and TRBJ2-1, with 7 bases that match TRBD1. Unmatched junction bases numbered 2, after V lost 2 bases and J lost 4 bases. The CDR3 is 14 residues long. The V gene's germline CDR1 is MDHEN and CDR2 SYDVKM. CDR3 region: CASSLTGVYNEQFF. The CDR3 bases are TGTGCCAGCAGTTTAACAGGGGTATACAATGAGCAGTTCTTC.

The J gene is TRBJ1-2, the V gene TRBV14; D is ambiguous. This CDR3 contains 14 residues. Germline V gene sequence: CDR1 SGHDN, CDR2 FVKESK. Deletions cut 7 bases from V and 6 bases from J, with 18 bases between. CDR3: CASTHSGRRNGYTF. In DNA, the CDR3 is TGTGCCAGCACACACAGCGGGCGACGGAATGGCTACACCTTC.

This rearrangement joins TRBV6-5 to TRBJ2-2; 8 nucleotides align to TRBD1. J lost 6 bases, V lost 4 bases, and 7 bases had no gene match. The CDR3 loop spans 15 amino acids. The germline V gene has CDR1 MNHEY and CDR2 SVGAGI. CDR3 sequence reads: CASSWRTGFAGELFF. DNA for the CDR3: TGTGCCAGCAGTTGGAGGACAGGGTTCGCCGGGGAGCTGTTTTTT.

This chain joins TRBV7-8 and TRBJ1-1; D ambiguous. The germline gives CDR1 SGHVS, CDR2 FQNEAQ. V lost 0 bases and J lost 11, with 10 bases in between. This CDR3 has 12 residues. CDR3 region: CASSLAVGRAFF. The CDR3 DNA follows: TGTGCCAGCAGCTTAGCGGTGGGTAGGGCTTTCTTT.

The J gene is TRBJ1-1, the V gene TRBV5-6, with D unresolved. Germline lookup yields CDR1 SGHDT and CDR2 YYEEEE. This CDR3 is 11 amino acids long. Deletions cut 0 bases from V and 7 bases from J, with 4 bases between. The CDR3 spells CASSLEDEAFF. Here the CDR3 DNA reads TGTGCCAGCAGCTTGGAGGATGAAGCTTTCTTT.

The rearrangement links TRBV28 to TRBJ2-7; possibly TRBD2 for D (5 bases). The CDR3 loop spans 14 amino acids. Between the trimmed V and J ends, which lost 3 bases and 2 bases, there was a span of 11 bases. The germline V gene encodes CDR1 MDHEN and CDR2 SYDVKM. DNA for the CDR3: TGTGCCAGCAGTTTCTCCGGGGAGACCTACGAGCAGTACTTC. It yields the protein CASSFSGETYEQYF.

The chain links TRBV4-3 to TRBJ2-2; D is possibly TRBD1 or TRBD2 (7 bases each). The V gene lost 0 bases and the J gene lost 5 bases, with 22 bases spanning the gap. Per germline, CDR1 LGHNA and CDR2 YSLEER. This CDR3 contains 19 residues. CDR3 in DNA: TGCGCCAGCAGCCAAGAAGGGGGGAGGGGGCGACTAGATACCGGGGAGCTGTTTTTT. Amino acids: CASSQEGGRGRLDTGELFF.

CDR3 DNA sequence: TGTGCCAGCAGCGGACAGGGAGCACATCAGCCCCAGCATTTT. Its translation is CASSGQGAHQPQHF. The chain combines TRBV5-6 with TRBJ1-5; TRBD1 matches at 8 bases. This CDR3 has 14 amino acids. The germline V gene has CDR1 SGHDT and CDR2 YYEEEE. J gave up 5 bases and V 4 bases, and 5 bases lay outside the gene matches.

This chain uses TRBV28 with TRBJ1-4, with 7 bases fitting TRBD1. Germline V gene data show CDR1 as MDHEN and CDR2 as SYDVKM. CDR3 length: 14 residues. Trimming removed 4 bases from V and 5 bases from J; junction bases left unmatched: 4. The CDR3 DNA is TGTGCCAGCAGTTCGGGACAGTTAAATGAAAAACTGTTTTTT. As protein: CASSSGQLNEKLFF.

V gene TRBV7-6 combines with J gene TRBJ2-1, with D perhaps TRBD2 (6 bases). This CDR3 contains 16 residues. Trimming cost V 1 base and J 3 bases, with 13 bases left between them. The germline gives CDR1 SGHVS, CDR2 FNYEAQ. CDR3 in amino acids: CASSLVSASDYNEQFF. CDR3 nucleotide sequence: TGTGCCAGCAGCTTAGTTTCGGCTAGCGACTACAATGAGCAGTTCTTC. The full variable domain, in which reference TRBV7-6 and TRBJ2-1 provide the parts outside the CDR3, is GAGVSQSPRYKVTKRGQDVALRCDPISGHVSLYWYRQALGQGPEFLTYFNYEAQQDKSGLPNDRFSAERPEGSISTLTIQRTEQRDSAMYRCASSLVSASDYNEQFFGPGTRLTVL.

The J gene is TRBJ2-6, the V gene TRBV4-1, with unresolved D. Germline V gives CDR1 MGHRA, CDR2 YSYEKL. The CDR3 is 14 residues long. Trimming stripped 0 bases from V and 12 bases from J, with 12 bases between. Here the CDR3 reads CASSQDRLLGVLTF. DNA for the CDR3: TGCGCCAGCAGCCAAGATCGCCTCTTGGGCGTCCTGACTTTC.

This clone is a singleton in its sample. The V gene is TRBV28, the J gene TRBJ1-2; D may be TRBD1 (5 bases). Germline CDR1 and CDR2: MDHEN and SYDVKM. The CDR3 runs 13 residues. Trimming removed 6 bases at V and 5 bases at J, with 13 bases between. Here the CDR3 reads CASRNRIPYGYTF. The CDR3 DNA reads as TGTGCCAGCAGGAACAGGATTCCTTATGGCTACACCTTC.

The V call is TRBV9, the J call TRBJ1-3; TRBD1 matches at 11 bases. The J segment lost 7 bases and the V segment lost 5 bases, leaving 8 bases of the junction unmatched. CDR1 and CDR2 from the germline V gene are SGDLS and YYNGEE. This CDR3 is 15 amino acids long. DNA of the CDR3: TGTGCCAGCAGTTTCCCCGGGACAGGGGGGAACACCATATATTTT. Translating gives CASSFPGTGGNTIYF. The whole variable domain, remainder taken from reference TRBV9 and TRBJ1-3, is DSGVTQTPKHLITATGQRVTLRCSPRSGDLSVYWYQQSLDQGLQFLIQYYNGEERAKGNILERFSAQQFPDLHSELNLSSLELGDSALYFCASSFPGTGGNTIYFGEGSWLTVV.

The chain couples TRBV6-5 to TRBJ1-1; D unresolved. Germline-derived CDR1 and CDR2 are MNHEY and SVGAGI. CDR3 length: 15 residues. V lost 0 bases to trimming and J lost 4 bases, with 12 bases between them. The CDR3, as DNA: TGTGCCAGCAGTTACTCGGACGGTGGGCCCACTGAAGCTTTCTTT. Translating gives CASSYSDGGPTEAFF.

The chain links TRBV9 to TRBJ2-3; D remains ambiguous. Trimming pared 4 bases from V and 7 bases from J, leaving 10 bases between. Germline values: CDR1 SGDLS, CDR2 YYNGEE. This CDR3 is 12 amino acids long. CDR3 DNA sequence: TGTGCCAGCAGCTTGGATAGGAATACGCAGTATTTT. It encodes CASSLDRNTQYF.

V gene TRBV28 combines with J gene TRBJ2-3, with D possibly matching TRBD1 (6 bases). Germline V lookup: CDR1 MDHEN, CDR2 SYDVKM. This CDR3 has 16 amino acids. V lost 5 bases and J lost 0, with 15 bases in between. CDR3 sequence: CASSHRTVTSTDTQYF. The CDR3 region has the DNA TGTGCCAGCAGTCATAGGACAGTTACTAGCACAGATACGCAGTATTTT.

The chain combines TRBV4-3 with TRBJ2-7; D might be TRBD1 (6 bases). V lost 0 bases, J lost 2 bases, and 8 bases lay in between. Per the germline V gene, CDR1 is LGHNA and CDR2 is YSLEER. The length of the CDR3 is 14 residues. CDR3 nucleotide sequence: TGCGCCAGCAGCCAAGACAGGGGAGCCTACGAGCAGTACTTC. Protein product: CASSQDRGAYEQYF.

This chain links TRBV4-1 with TRBJ1-1; D is undetermined. V lost 1 base to trimming and J lost 8 bases, with 14 bases between them. CDR1 and CDR2 from the germline V gene are MGHRA and YSYEKL. The CDR3 sequence is 14 residues long. CDR3 nucleotides: TGCGCCAGCAGCCAAGCAGGAGGGTGGGAAGAAGCTTTCTTT. This sequence encodes CASSQAGGWEEAFF.

The count of this clone is one. The junction departs from germline at one end; a sequencing error may be responsible. The chain joins TRBV5-4 to TRBJ2-7; D is unresolved. The CDR3 runs 13 residues. From germline, CDR1 is SGHNT and CDR2 YYREEE (reference sequence). CDR3 region: CASSLAQGGEQYF. The DNA for the CDR3 is TGTGCCAGCAGTTTGGCCCAAGGCGGCGAGCAGTACTTC.

The CDR3 is CASSDISGAKNIQYF. As DNA, the CDR3 is TGTGCCAGCAGTGATATCTCGGGTGCCAAAAACATTCAGTACTTC. This sequence joins TRBV2 and TRBJ2-4; D is uncertain. The V gene's germline CDR1 is SNHLY and CDR2 FYNNEI. V was clipped by 3 bases and J by 1 base, with 10 bases between them. The CDR3 runs 15 residues.

This chain connects TRBV5-1 to TRBJ2-4, with D possibly matching TRBD2 (6 bases). The length of the CDR3 is 12 residues. Trimming removed 2 bases from V and 8 bases from J, with 8 bases in between. The germline V gene has CDR1 SGHRS and CDR2 YFSETQ. The CDR3 loop reads CASSLGGDIQYF. DNA for the CDR3: TGCGCCAGCAGCTTAGGAGGGGACATTCAGTACTTC.

The chain uses TRBV9 and TRBJ2-1; 10 bases align to TRBD2. The V and J ends lost 0 bases and 5 bases, in that order; junction bases with no gene match: 5. The germline V gene has CDR1 SGDLS and CDR2 YYNGEE. This CDR3 contains 16 residues. CDR3 sequence: CASSVEGLAGDNEQFF. For the CDR3, the DNA is TGTGCCAGCAGCGTAGAGGGTCTAGCGGGAGACAATGAGCAGTTCTTC.